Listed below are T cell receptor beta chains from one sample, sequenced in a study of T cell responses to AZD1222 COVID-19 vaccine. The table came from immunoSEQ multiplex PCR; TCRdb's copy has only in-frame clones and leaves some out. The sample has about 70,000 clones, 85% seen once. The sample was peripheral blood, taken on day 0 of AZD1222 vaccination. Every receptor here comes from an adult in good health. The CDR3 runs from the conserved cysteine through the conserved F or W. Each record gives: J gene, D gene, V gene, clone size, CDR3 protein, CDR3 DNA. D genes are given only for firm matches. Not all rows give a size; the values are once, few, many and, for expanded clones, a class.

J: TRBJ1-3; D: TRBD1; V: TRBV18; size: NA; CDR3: CASSTTGTDGNTIYF; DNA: TGTGCCAGCTCAACAACAGGGACAGATGGAAACACCATATATTTT
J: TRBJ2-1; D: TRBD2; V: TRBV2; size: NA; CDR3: CASRRLAGGFHNEQFF; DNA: TGTGCCAGCAGAAGACTAGCGGGAGGGTTCCACAATGAGCAGTTCTTC
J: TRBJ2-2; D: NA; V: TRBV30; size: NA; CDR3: CAWSGRIRASQVGGELFF; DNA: TGTGCCTGGAGCGGCCGTATTCGGGCTAGTCAGGTTGGCGGGGAGCTGTTTTTT
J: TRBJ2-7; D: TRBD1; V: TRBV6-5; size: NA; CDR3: CASSPGDSPYEQYF; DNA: TGTGCCAGCAGTCCCGGGGACAGCCCCTACGAGCAGTACTTC
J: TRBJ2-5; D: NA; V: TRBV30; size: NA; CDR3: CAWSRGGETQYF; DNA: TGTGCCTGGTCCAGGGGCGGGGAGACCCAGTACTTC
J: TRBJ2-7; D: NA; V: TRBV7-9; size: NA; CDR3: CASSISYEQYF; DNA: TGTGCCAGCAGCATCTCCTACGAGCAGTACTTC
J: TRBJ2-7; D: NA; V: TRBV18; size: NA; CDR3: CASSPLAGEQYF; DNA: TGTGCCAGCTCACCACTCGCGGGGGAGCAGTACTTC
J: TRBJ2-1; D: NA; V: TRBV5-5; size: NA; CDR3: CASSLDLNEQFF; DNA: TGTGCCAGCAGCTTAGACCTTAATGAGCAGTTCTTC
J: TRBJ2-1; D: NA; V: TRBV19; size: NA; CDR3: CASSMELASYNEQFF; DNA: TGTGCCAGTAGTATGGAACTAGCTTCCTACAATGAGCAGTTCTTC
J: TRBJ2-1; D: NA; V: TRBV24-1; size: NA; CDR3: CATSDGLGPGEQFF; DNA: TGTGCCACCAGTGATGGCTTAGGGCCGGGTGAGCAGTTCTTC
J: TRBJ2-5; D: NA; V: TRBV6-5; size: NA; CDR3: CASSSGGETQYF; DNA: TGTGCCAGCAGTTCCGGGGGAGAGACCCAGTACTTC
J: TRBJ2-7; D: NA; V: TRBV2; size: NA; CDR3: CASSGKQDGTSSYEQYF; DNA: TGTGCCAGCAGTGGCAAGCAGGACGGGACCAGCTCCTACGAGCAGTACTTC
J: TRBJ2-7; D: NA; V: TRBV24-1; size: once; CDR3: CATSDPVTYEQYF; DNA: TGTGCCACCAGTGACCCCGTTACCTACGAGCAGTACTTC
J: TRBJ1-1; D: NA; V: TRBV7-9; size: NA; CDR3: CASSLERRGNAEAFF; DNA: TGTGCCAGCAGCTTAGAGAGGAGGGGGAACGCTGAAGCTTTCTTT
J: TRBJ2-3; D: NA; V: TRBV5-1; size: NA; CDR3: CASSMEGGSYTDTQYF; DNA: TGCGCCAGCAGCATGGAGGGGGGGTCTTACACAGATACGCAGTATTTT
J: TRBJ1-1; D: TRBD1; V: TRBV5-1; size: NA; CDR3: CASRLTGGRTEAFF; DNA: TGCGCCAGCAGGTTGACAGGGGGCAGGACTGAAGCTTTCTTT
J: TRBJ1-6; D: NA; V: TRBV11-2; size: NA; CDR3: CASSLDSPLHF; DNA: TGTGCCAGCAGCTTAGATTCACCCCTCCACTTT
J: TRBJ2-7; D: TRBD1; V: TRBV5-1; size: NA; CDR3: CASQDRGPSLSYEQYF; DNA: TGCGCCAGCCAGGACAGGGGACCGTCTCTTTCCTACGAGCAGTACTTC
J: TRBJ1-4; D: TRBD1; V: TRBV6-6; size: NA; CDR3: CASSYSTGGSEKLFF; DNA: TGTGCCAGCAGTTACTCCACAGGGGGTAGTGAAAAACTGTTTTTT
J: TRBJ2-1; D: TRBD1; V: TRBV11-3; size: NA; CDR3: CASSFGQGPYNEQFF; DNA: TGTGCCAGCAGCTTCGGACAGGGCCCCTACAATGAGCAGTTCTTC
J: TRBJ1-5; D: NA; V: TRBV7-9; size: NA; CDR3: CASSGPKGAQHF; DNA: TGTGCCAGCAGCGGACCTAAGGGGGCCCAGCATTTT
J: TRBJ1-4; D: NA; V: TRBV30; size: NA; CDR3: CAWDSLQLGKLFF; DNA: TGTGCCTGGGACTCCCTACAGTTAGGGAAACTGTTTTTT
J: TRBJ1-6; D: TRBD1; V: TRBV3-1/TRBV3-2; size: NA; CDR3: CASSQDRSRDRGRNSPLHF; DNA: TGTGCCAGCAGCCAAGACCGAAGCCGGGACAGGGGGCGGAATTCACCCCTCCACTTT
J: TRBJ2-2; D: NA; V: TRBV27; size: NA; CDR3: CASSFRVPTGELFF; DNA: TGTGCCAGCAGTTTCCGCGTCCCCACCGGGGAGCTGTTTTTT
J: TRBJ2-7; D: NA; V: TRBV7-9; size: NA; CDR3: CASSLPGRIHEQYF; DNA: TGTGCCAGCAGCTTACCGGGACGAATCCACGAGCAGTACTTC
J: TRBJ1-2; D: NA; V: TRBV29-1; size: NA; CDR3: CSVVQGYGYTF; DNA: TGCAGCGTGGTACAGGGCTATGGCTACACCTTC
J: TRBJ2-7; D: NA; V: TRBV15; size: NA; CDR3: CATSRHRDTYEQYF; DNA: TGTGCCACCAGCAGACACCGGGACACTTACGAGCAGTACTTC
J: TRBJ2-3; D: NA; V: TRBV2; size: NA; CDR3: CASSSRGSASTDTQYF; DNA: TGTGCCAGCAGTTCTAGGGGATCCGCTAGCACAGATACGCAGTATTTT
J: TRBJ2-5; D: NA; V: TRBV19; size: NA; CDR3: CASSIEPQRLETQYF; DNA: TGTGCCAGTAGTATTGAACCTCAAAGATTAGAGACCCAGTACTTC
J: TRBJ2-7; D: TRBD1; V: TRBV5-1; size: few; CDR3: CASSTSWDSSYEQYF; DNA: TGCGCCAGCAGCACTTCATGGGACAGCTCCTACGAGCAGTACTTC
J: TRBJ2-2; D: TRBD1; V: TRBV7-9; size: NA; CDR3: CASSPNRGGNTGELFF; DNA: TGTGCCAGCAGCCCCAACAGGGGCGGGAACACCGGGGAGCTGTTTTTT
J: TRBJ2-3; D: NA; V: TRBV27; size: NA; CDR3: CASSSNREGPPDTQYF; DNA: TGTGCCAGCAGTTCGAACAGGGAAGGCCCCCCAGATACGCAGTATTTT
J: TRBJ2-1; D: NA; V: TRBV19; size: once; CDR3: CASNERVSDNEQFF; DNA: TGTGCCAGTAACGAGCGGGTATCTGACAATGAGCAGTTCTTC
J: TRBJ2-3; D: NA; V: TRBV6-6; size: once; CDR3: CASGNFDTQYF; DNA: TGTGCCAGCGGTAACTTCGATACGCAGTATTTT
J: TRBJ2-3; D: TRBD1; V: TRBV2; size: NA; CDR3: CASSRLGQVSTDTQYF; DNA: TGTGCCAGCAGCCGCCTTGGACAGGTTAGCACAGATACGCAGTATTTT
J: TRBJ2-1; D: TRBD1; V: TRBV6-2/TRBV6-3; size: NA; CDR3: CASSYHFALGTGYPKQFF; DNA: TGTGCCAGCAGTTACCATTTTGCCCTCGGGACAGGGTATCCTAAGCAGTTCTTC
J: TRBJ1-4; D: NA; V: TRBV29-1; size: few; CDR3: CSAEGEGNGPNEKLFF; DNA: TGCAGCGCTGAAGGTGAAGGGAATGGCCCTAATGAAAAACTGTTTTTT
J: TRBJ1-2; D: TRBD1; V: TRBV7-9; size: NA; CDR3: CASANVGGEYGYTF; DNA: TGTGCCAGCGCCAATGTAGGGGGCGAGTATGGCTACACCTTC
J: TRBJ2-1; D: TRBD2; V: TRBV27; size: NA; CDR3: CASSAQRGNNEQFF; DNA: TGTGCCAGCAGTGCCCAGCGGGGGAACAATGAGCAGTTCTTC
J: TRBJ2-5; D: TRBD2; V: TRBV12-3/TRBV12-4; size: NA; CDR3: CASGTTQETQYF; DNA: TGTGCCAGCGGGACTACCCAAGAGACCCAGTACTTC